This TCR beta chain was captured by sequencing in a study of T cell responses to AZD1222 COVID-19 vaccine. Trimming pared 3 bases from V and 7 bases from J, leaving 10 bases between. Germline assignment: CDR1 SGHRS and CDR2 YFSETQ. This CDR3 has 13 residues. Generated by immunoSEQ multiplex PCR, the TCRdb table keeps only in-frame clones and is missing some. The sample yields 65,000 to 85,000 clones, around 84% seen once. The origin of this receptor is an adult in good health. The material sequenced was peripheral blood, taken on day 0 of AZD1222 vaccination. This rearrangement joins TRBV5-1 to TRBJ2-2, with D possibly TRBD2 on 6 matching bases. CDR3 in DNA: TGCGCCAGCAGCTGGGGGGATCTCGGGGAGCTGTTTTTT. This codes for CASSWGDLGELFF.